This TCR beta chain stems from a study of beta chain features in type 1 diabetes. General study results and limits: Type 1 diabetes patients had TCRB CDR3s that were shorter (moderately but significantly so) in all four CD4+ subsets.

With 1 base removed from V and 2 bases from J, the gap between germline ends came to 8 bases. The CDR3 runs 14 residues. The germline V gene encodes CDR1 LNHNV and CDR2 YYDKDF (reference sequence). A note on this clone: Antigen specificity is unknown.

Every isolated RNA sample was fully reverse transcribed, so sequencing captured expressed TCRB transcripts. The repertoire was sequenced with immunoSEQ multiplex PCR; TCRdb's copy has only in-frame clones and lacks some. The table includes some 270,000 clones, about 8.5% detected once. The gene calls are TRBV15 and TRBJ1-2; tentatively, D is TRBD1 (5 bases). The sequence came from a woman in her late teens or twenties in good health. The sequenced sample consisted of central memory CD4+ T cells from blood. The CDR3, as DNA: TGTGCCACCAGCAGAGGGCAGGGCAACTATGGCTACACCTTC. This sequence encodes CATSRGQGNYGYTF.